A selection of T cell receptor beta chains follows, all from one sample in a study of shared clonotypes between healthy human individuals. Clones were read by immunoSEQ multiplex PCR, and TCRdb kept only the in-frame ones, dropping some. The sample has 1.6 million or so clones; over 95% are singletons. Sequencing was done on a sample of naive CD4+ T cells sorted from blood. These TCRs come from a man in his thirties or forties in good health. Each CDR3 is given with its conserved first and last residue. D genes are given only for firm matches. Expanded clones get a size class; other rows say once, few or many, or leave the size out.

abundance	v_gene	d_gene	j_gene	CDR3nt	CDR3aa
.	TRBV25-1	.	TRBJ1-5	TGTGCCAGCAGTGGTACACACGGCAATCAGCCCCAGCATTTT	CASSGTHGNQPQHF
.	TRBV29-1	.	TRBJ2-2	TGCAGCTCCCGGGTGGTAGACACCGGGGAGCTGTTTTTT	CSSRVVDTGELFF
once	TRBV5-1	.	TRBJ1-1	TGCGCCAGCAGCTTTCGGGATACCAACACTGAAGCTTTCTTT	CASSFRDTNTEAFF
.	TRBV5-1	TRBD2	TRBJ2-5	TGCGCCAGCAGCCAGAAAAAAACTAGCGGTCAAGAGACCCAGTACTTC	CASSQKKTSGQETQYF
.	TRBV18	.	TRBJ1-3	TGTGCCAGCTCACCGCCATCCGGGGGAGGAAACACCATATATTTT	CASSPPSGGGNTIYF
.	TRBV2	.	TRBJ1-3	TGTGCCAGCAGTGGACGTGTCACTGGAAACACCATATATTTT	CASSGRVTGNTIYF
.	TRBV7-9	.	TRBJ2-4	TGTGCCAGCAGCTTGGGGAAGCTTGGTGACATTCAGTACTTC	CASSLGKLGDIQYF
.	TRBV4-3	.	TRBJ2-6	TGCGCCAGCAGCCAAGACTCTGCTGGGGCCAACGTCCTGACTTTC	CASSQDSAGANVLTF
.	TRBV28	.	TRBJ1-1	TGTGCCAGCAGTTTCGCGACAGTTGAAGCTTTCTTT	CASSFATVEAFF
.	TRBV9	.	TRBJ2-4	TGTGCCAGCAGCGTAGGGGACATGGCTACCAAAAACATTCAGTACTTC	CASSVGDMATKNIQYF
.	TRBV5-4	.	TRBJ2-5	TGTGCCAGCAGCTTGGCGCTACAAGAGACCCAGTACTTC	CASSLALQETQYF
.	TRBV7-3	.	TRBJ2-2	.	CASSFGPGPSNTGELFF
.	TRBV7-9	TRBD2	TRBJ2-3	TGTGCCAGCAGCTTAGTACTAGCGTATGTTAAAGATACGCAGTATTTT	CASSLVLAYVKDTQYF
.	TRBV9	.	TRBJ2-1	TGTGCCAGCAGCGTAGCCCCCGGCCTAGCCCAGGAGCAGTTCTTC	CASSVAPGLAQEQFF
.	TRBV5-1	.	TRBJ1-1	TGCGCCAGCAGCCCAGGAGGGGCCGGGGACACTGAAGCTTTCTTT	CASSPGGAGDTEAFF
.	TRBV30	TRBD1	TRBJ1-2	TGTGCCTGGAGGGACAGGGGGCAAACTAACTATGGCTACACCTTC	CAWRDRGQTNYGYTF
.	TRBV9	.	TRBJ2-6	TGTGCCAGCAGCCCCCAGGATGTTCGGGGTGGGGCCAACGTCCTGACTTTC	CASSPQDVRGGANVLTF